Reported below is one T cell receptor beta chain. The antigen is not known. These data belong to a study of blood T cells in healthy people across ages. Study-level results: Since the PBMCs were unsorted, naive and antigen-experienced cells could not be conclusively compared. Long-lived and aged donors differed, with more naive CD4+ cells and higher diversity in the long-lived.

Trimming took off 5 bases at V and 9 bases at J, with 8 bases between the two ends. Germline V gene sequence: CDR1 MNHNY, CDR2 SVGAGI (reference sequence). There are 11 residues in the CDR3. Together with a sample-barcoded 5' primer, a J-beta primer mix was included in a second PCR lasting roughly 7 to 11 cycles. Each TCR beta cDNA got a 12-nucleotide random molecular identifier. MiXCR, applied by TCRdb to the 5' RACE reads, yields one record per CDR3 protein. The sample contains more than 700,000 distinct CDR3 sequences, about 55% of which appear only once. The TCR was taken from a man older than 75 in good health. Sequencing was done on a sample of blood. The gene calls are TRBV6-6 and TRBJ1-5; D not certain. In nucleotides, the CDR3 is TGTGCCAGCAGTCCGGGCTGGCCCCAGCATTTT. Its protein is CASSPGWPQHF.